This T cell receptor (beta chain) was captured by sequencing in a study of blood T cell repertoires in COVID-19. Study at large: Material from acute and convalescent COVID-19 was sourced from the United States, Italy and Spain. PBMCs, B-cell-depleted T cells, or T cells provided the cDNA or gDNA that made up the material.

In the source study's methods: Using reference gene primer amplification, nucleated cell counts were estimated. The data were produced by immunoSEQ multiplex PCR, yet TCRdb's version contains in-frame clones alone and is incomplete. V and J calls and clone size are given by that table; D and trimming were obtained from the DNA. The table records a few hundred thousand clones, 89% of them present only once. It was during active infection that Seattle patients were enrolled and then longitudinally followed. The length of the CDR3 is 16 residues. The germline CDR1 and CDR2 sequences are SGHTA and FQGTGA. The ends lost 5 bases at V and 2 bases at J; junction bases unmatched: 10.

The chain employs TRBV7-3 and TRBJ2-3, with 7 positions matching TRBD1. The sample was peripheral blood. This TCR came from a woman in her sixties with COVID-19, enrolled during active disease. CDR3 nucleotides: TGTGCCAGCAGCACCGGGACAGTGGGGACCACAGATACGCAGTATTTT. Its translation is CASSTGTVGTTDTQYF.